The 10 T cell receptor beta chains below come from one sample, sequenced in a study of T-cell memory formation after mild COVID-19. TCRdb analysed the 5' RACE reads with MiXCR anew, one entry per CDR3 protein. The sample has a few hundred thousand distinct CDR3 sequences, over 9% seen once. The material sequenced was PBMCs or a T cell subset sorted from them (not recorded which). The receptors derive from a man in his late teens or twenties who had mild COVID-19 (a few samples of this study predate the infection). Cell type and time point are not known.

This clonotype showed up many times. At one of its ends the junction is not consistent with the germline gene, which may arise from a read error. The rearrangement uses TRBV5-1 and TRBJ2-1, with D uncertain. The CDR3 is 13 amino acids. Germline lookup yields CDR1 SGHRS and CDR2 YFSETQ. The CDR3 DNA follows: TGTGCCAGCAGCTTAAGCTCCTACAATGAGCAGTTCTTC. Translation gives CASSLSSYNEQFF.

In its sample, this clonotype was seen a few times. This chain joins TRBV7-9 and TRBJ1-1, with D uncertain. CDR1 and CDR2 from the germline V gene are SEHNR and FQNEAQ (reference sequence). Trimming left V 1 base short and J 1 base short, with 7 bases between. This CDR3 spans 14 amino acids. In nucleotides, the CDR3 is TGTGCCAGCAGCTTAGACTACTGGAACACTGAAGCTTTCTTT. This codes for CASSLDYWNTEAFF.

This clonotype was seen at least ten times. This chain uses TRBV7-9 with TRBJ1-2; no clear D. The CDR3 is 12 amino acids. CDR1 is SEHNR and CDR2 is FQNEAQ in the germline V gene (reference sequence). V shed 5 bases and J shed 7 bases, with 11 bases lying between them. CDR3 sequence (DNA): TGTGCCAGCAGCCCACGGGATAGTGGCTACACCTTC. The encoded protein is CASSPRDSGYTF.

This chain links TRBV20-1 with TRBJ2-4; a weak D match, TRBD1 (5 bases). The germline V gene encodes CDR1 DFQATT and CDR2 SNEGSKA (reference sequence). V was pared by 3 bases and J by 5 bases, with 5 bases between. The CDR3 is 11 residues long. CDR3 sequence reads: CSARTENIQYF. The CDR3 region has the DNA TGCAGTGCTAGGACAGAAAACATTCAGTACTTC.

A few counts support this clonotype. The chain is built from TRBV13 and TRBJ2-7; D remains unclear. The CDR3 has 13 amino acids. V lost 1 base and J lost 5, with 9 bases in between. CDR1 is PRHDT, CDR2 FYEKMQ, per germline (reference sequence). CDR3 region: CASSLVIRDEQYF. CDR3 sequence (DNA): TGTGCCAGCAGCTTAGTGATAAGGGACGAGCAGTACTTC.

This chain joins TRBV27 and TRBJ2-5; 7 bases map to TRBD2. The CDR3 has 16 amino acids. V shed 5 bases and J 5 bases; nucleotides not matched to a gene: 14. Germline lookup yields CDR1 MNHEY and CDR2 SMNVEV (reference sequence). CDR3 DNA sequence: TGTGCCAGCAGTCCCACTGACATCGACGGGGGGGAGACCCAGTACTTC. Translated: CASSPTDIDGGETQYF.

There are a few counts of this clonotype. Mismatch with germline at one junction end may stem from a read error. V and J are TRBV7-7 and TRBJ2-2; a weak D match, TRBD1 (6 bases). This CDR3 contains 14 residues. The germline gives CDR1 SSHAT, CDR2 FNYEAQ (reference sequence). CDR3 in amino acids: CASSPSTGTGELFF. The CDR3 DNA reads TGTGCTAGCAGCCCGAGCACAGGGACCGGGGAGCTGTTTTTT.

This clonotype was found many times. The CDR3 nucleotides read TGTGCCAGCAGTTTGCCGGGGTCCTACAATGAGCAGTTCTTC. It specifies CASSLPGSYNEQFF. V usage is TRBV12-3 or TRBV12-4 and J usage is TRBJ2-1, with D perhaps TRBD2 (5 bases). This CDR3 has 14 residues. V lost 3 bases, J lost 1 base, and 7 bases lay in between.

The chain joins TRBV6-1 to TRBJ1-5; D gene unclear. CDR1 and CDR2 from the germline V gene are MNHNS and SASEGT. The CDR3 is 13 amino acids. V lost 2 bases, J lost 4 bases, and 6 bases lay in between. The CDR3 protein is CASSERGNQPQHF. The CDR3 DNA follows: TGTGCCAGCAGTGAACGAGGGAATCAGCCCCAGCATTTT.

The chain recombines TRBV19 with TRBJ1-1; 8 bases are shared with TRBD1. This CDR3 has 15 amino acids. J lost 2 bases, V lost 0 bases, and 2 bases had no gene match. Germline V CDR1 and CDR2: LNHDA, SQIVND (reference sequence). CDR3 DNA sequence: TGTGCCAGTAGTATAGATGGACAGGGTAACACTGAAGCTTTCTTT. Its translation: CASSIDGQGNTEAFF.